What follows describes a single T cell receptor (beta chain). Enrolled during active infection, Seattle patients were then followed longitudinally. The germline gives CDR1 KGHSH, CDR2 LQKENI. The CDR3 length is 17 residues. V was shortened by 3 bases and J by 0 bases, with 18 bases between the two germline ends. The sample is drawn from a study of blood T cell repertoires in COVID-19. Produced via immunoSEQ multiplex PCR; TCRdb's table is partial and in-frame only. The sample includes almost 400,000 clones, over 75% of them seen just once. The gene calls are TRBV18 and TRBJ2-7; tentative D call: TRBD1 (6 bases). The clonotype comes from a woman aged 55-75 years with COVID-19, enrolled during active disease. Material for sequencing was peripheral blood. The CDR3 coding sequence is TGTGCCAGCTCACCCTTAGACAGGTTCAAATTCTCCTACGAGCAGTACTTC. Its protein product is CASSPLDRFKFSYEQYF.